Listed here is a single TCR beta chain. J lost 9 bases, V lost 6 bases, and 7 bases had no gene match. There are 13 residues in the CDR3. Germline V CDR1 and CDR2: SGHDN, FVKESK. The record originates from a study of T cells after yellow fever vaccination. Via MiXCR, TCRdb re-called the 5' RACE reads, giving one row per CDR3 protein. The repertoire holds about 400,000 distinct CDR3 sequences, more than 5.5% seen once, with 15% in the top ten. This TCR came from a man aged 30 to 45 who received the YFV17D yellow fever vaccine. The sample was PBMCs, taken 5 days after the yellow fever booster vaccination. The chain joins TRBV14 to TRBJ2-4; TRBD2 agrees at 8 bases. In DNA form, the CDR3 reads TGTGCCAGCAGAGAGAGCGGGAGCTCCATTCAGTACTTC. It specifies CASRESGSSIQYF.